This T cell receptor beta chain came from a study of PD-L1 blockade in urothelial cancer. Profiling relied on immunoSEQ multiplex PCR, and the TCRdb table lists in-frame clones only, not all of them. There are about 50,000 clones in the sample; under 90% occur only once, and around 3.2% lies in the top ten. Documented time point: pretreatment peripheral blood. CDR1 SGDLS and CDR2 YYNGEE come from the germline V gene. The V and J ends lost 3 bases and 0 bases respectively, with 9 bases between them. The CDR3 has 15 amino acids. Sequencing used PBMCs, obtained around atezolizumab (anti-PD-L1) treatment. This TCR came from a man in his 70s with urothelial cancer. The chain has TRBV9 and TRBJ2-2; no firm D call. CDR3 loop: CASSGGYSNTGELFF. CDR3 nucleotides: TGTGCCAGCAGCGGAGGTTACTCGAACACCGGGGAGCTGTTTTTT.